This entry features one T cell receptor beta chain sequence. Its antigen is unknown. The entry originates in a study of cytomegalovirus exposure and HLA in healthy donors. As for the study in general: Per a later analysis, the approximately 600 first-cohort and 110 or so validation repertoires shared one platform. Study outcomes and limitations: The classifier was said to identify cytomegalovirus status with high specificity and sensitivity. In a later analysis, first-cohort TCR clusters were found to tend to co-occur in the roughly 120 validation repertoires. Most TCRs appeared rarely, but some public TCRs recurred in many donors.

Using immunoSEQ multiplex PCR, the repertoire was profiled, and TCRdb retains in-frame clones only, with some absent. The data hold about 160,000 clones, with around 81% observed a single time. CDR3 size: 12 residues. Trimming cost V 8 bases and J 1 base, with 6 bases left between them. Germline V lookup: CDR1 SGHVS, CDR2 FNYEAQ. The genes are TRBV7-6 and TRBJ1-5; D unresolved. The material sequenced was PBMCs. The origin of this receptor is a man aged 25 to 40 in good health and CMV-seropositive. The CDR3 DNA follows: TGTGCCAGCTCTATAAGCAATCAGCCCCAGCATTTT. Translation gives CASSISNQPQHF.